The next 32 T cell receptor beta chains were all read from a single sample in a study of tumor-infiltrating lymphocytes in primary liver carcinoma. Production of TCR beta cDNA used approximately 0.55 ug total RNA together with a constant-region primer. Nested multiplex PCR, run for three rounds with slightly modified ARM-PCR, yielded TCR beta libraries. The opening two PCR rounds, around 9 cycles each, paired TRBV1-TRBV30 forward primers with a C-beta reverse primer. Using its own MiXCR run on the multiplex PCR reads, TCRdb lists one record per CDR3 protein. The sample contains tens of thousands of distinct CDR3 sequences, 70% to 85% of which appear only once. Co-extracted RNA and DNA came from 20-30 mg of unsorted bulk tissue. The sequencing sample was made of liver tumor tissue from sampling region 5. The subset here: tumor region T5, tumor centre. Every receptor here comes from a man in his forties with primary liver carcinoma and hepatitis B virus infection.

Here the CDR3 DNA reads TGCAGTGCTACTAGCGGGTTTAGCTCAGATACGCAGTATTTT. Translated: CSATSGFSSDTQYF. This chain links TRBV20-1 with TRBJ2-3, with 8 bases that match TRBD2. V lost 4 bases, J lost 4 bases, and 7 bases stayed unmatched. CDR3 length equals 14 residues. Germline assignment: CDR1 DFQATT and CDR2 SNEGSKA (reference sequence).

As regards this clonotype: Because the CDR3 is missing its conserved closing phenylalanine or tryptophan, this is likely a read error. The CDR3, as DNA: TGTACCAGCAGCGCTGGACAGACCAGCTACAATGAGCAGTTCTCC. It encodes CTSSAGQTSYNEQFS. V is TRBV7-9 and J is TRBJ2-1, with a possible D match to TRBD1 (6 bases). The CDR3 is 15 amino acids. Germline-derived CDR1 and CDR2 are SEHNR and FQNEAQ (reference sequence).

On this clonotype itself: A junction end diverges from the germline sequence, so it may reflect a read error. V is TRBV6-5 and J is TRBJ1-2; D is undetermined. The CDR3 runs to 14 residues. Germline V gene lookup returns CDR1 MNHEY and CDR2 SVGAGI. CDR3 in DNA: TGTGCCAGCAGTCACTCGATTGCCCACTATGGCTACACCTTC. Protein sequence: CASSHSIAHYGYTF.

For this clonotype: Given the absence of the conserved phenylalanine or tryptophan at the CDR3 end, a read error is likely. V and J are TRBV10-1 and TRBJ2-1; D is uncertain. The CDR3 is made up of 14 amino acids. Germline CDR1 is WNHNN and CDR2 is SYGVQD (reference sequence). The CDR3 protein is CASSGRSSYNEQFL. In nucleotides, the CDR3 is TGCGCCAGCAGCGGCAGAAGCTCCTACAACGAGCAGTTCTTA.

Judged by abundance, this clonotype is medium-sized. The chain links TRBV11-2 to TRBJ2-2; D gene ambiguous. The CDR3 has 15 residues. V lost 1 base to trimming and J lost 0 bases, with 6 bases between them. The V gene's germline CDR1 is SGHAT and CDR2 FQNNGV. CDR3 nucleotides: TGTGCCAGCAGCTTAGGGGCAGCGAACACCGGGGAGCTGTTTTTT. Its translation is CASSLGAANTGELFF. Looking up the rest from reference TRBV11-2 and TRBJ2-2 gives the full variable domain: EAGVAQSPRYKIIEKRQSVAFWCNPISGHATLYWYQQILGQGPKLLIQFQNNGVVDDSQLPKDRFSAERLKGVDSTLKIQPAKLEDSAVYLCASSLGAANTGELFFGEGSRLTVL.

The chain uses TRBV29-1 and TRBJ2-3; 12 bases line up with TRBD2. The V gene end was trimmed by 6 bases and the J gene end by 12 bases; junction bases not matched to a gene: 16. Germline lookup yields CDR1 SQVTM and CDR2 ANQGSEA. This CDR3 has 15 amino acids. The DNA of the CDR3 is TGCAGCGTACGGGGACTAGCGGGCCTCACAGTTACACAGTATTTT. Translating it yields CSVRGLAGLTVTQYF.

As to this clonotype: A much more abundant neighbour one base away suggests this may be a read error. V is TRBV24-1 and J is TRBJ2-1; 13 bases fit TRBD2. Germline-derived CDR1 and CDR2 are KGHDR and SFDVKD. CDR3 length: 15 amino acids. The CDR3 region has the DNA TGTACCACCAGTGATGATACTAGCGGGAGGGATGAGCAGTTCTTC. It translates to CTTSDDTSGRDEQFF.

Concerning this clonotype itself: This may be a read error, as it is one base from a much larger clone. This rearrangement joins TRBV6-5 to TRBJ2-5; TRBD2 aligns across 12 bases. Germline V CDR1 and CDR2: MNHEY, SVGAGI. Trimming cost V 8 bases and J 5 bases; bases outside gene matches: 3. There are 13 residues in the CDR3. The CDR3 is CASGLAGMETQYF. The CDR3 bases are TGTGCCAGCGGACTAGCGGGAATGGAGACCCAGTACTTC.

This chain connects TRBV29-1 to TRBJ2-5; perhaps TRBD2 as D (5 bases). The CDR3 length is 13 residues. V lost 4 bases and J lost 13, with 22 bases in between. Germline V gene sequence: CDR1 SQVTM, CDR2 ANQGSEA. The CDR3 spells CSVGVRAAEIRYF. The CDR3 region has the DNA TGCAGCGTTGGTGTGAGGGCCGCTGAGATCCGGTACTTC.

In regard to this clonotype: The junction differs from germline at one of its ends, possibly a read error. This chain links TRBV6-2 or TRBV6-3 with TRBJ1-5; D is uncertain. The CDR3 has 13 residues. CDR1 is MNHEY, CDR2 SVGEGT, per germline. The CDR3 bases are TGTGCCAGCAGCCAGGAACGGAATCAGCCCCAGCACTTT. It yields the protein CASSQERNQPQHF.

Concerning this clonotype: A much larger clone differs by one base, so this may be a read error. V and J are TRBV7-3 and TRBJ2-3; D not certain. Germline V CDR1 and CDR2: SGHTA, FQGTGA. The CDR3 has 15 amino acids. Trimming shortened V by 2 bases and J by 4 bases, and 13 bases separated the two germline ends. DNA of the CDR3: TGTGCCAGCAGCTTATTTATGAGAGGTTCAGATACGCAGTATTTT. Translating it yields CASSLFMRGSDTQYF.

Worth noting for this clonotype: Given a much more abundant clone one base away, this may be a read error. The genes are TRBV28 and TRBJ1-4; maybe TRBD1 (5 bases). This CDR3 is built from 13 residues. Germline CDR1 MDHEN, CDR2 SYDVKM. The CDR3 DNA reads TGTGCCAGCAGTTTGTCGTGGGGCGAAAGACTGTTTTTT. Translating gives CASSLSWGERLFF. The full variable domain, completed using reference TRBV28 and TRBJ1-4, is DVKVTQSSRYLVKRTGEKVFLECVQDMDHENMFWYRQDPGLGLRLIYFSYDVKMKEKGDIPEGYSVSREKKERFSLILESASTNQTSMYLCASSLSWGERLFFGSGTQLSVL.

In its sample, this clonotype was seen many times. The DNA for the CDR3 is TGTGCCAGCAGTGAAGGCTCGACCAGTGAGCAGTTCTTC. It codes for CASSEGSTSEQFF. The chain links TRBV6-1 to TRBJ2-1; D is undetermined. Germline CDR1 is MNHNS and CDR2 is SASEGT. The V gene lost 1 base and the J gene lost 9 bases, with 10 bases spanning the gap. The CDR3 has 13 residues.

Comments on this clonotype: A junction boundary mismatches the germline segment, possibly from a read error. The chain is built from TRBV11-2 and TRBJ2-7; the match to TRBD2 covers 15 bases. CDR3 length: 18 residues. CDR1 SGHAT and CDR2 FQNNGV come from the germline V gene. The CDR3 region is CTSSLSVGLAGGGYEQYF. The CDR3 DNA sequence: TGTACCAGCAGTTTGTCTGTTGGACTAGCGGGAGGGGGGTACGAGCAGTACTTC.

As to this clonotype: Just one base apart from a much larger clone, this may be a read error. The CDR3 loop is CASSPVAGSYNEQFF. DNA for the CDR3: TGTGCCAGTAGTCCAGTAGCAGGGTCCTACAATGAGCAGTTCTTC. The rearrangement links TRBV19 to TRBJ2-1; D is possibly TRBD1 (5 bases). Germline V gene lookup returns CDR1 LNHDA and CDR2 SQIVND (reference sequence). V was trimmed by 5 bases and J by 1 base, leaving 12 bases between them. The CDR3 has 15 residues.

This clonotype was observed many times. The CDR3 protein is CSVAGDGTEAFF. The CDR3, as DNA: TGCAGCGTTGCTGGGGACGGCACTGAAGCTTTCTTT. The rearrangement links TRBV29-1 to TRBJ1-1; the D gene is possibly TRBD1 (5 bases). This CDR3 has 12 residues. Trimming shortened V by 4 bases and J by 4 bases, and 10 bases separated the two germline ends. Germline V gene sequence: CDR1 SQVTM, CDR2 ANQGSEA.

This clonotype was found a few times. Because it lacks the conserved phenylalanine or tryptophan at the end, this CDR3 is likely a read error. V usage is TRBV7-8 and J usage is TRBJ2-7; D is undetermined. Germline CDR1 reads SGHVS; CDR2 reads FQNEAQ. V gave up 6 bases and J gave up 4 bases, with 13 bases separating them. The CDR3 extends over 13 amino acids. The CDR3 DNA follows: TGTGCCAGCAGTGTGGACGTCTCATACGAGCAGTACCTC. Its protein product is CASSVDVSYEQYL.

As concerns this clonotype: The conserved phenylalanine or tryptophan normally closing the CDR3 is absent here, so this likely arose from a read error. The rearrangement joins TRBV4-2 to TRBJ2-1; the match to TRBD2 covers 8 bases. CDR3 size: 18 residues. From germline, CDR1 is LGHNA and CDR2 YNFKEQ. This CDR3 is CASNQEDKYTGLAGRQFI. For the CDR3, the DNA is TGTGCCAGCAACCAAGAGGACAAGTACACTGGCCTAGCGGGCCGTCAGTTCATC.

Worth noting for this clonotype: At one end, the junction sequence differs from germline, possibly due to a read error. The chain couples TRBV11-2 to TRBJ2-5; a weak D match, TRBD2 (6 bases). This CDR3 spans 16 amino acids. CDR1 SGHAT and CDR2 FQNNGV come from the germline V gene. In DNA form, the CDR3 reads TGTGTCAGCAGCTTAGTGGGTAGCGGCCCGGGGGAGACCCAGTACTTC. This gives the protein CVSSLVGSGPGETQYF.

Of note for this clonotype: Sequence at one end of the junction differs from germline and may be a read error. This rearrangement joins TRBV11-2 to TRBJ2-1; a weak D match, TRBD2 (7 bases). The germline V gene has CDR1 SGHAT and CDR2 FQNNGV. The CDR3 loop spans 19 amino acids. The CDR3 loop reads CASSFWASVRGGSYNERFF. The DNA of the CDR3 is TGTGCCAGCAGCTTTTGGGCTAGCGTGAGGGGGGGGTCTTACAATGAGCGGTTCTTC.

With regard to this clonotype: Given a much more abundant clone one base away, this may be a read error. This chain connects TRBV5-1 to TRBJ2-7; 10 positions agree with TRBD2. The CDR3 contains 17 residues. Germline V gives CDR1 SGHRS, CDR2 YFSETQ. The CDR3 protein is CANSVMGQREGRYEQYF. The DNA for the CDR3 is TGCGCCAACAGCGTGATGGGCCAGCGGGAGGGCCGGTACGAGCAGTACTTC.

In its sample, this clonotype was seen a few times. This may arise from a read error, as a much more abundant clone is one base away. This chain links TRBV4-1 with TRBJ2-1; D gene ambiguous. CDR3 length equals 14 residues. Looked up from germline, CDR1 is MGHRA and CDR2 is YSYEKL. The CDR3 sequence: CASSQGNYNNKQFF. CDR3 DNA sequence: TGCGCCAGCAGCCAAGGCAACTATAACAATAAGCAGTTCTTC.

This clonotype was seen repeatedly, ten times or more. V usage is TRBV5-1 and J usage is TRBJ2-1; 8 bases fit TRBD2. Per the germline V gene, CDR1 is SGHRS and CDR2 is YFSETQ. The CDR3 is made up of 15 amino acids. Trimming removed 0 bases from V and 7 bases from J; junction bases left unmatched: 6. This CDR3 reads CASSLEGREVNEQFF. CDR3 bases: TGCGCCAGCAGCTTGGAGGGGCGGGAGGTGAATGAGCAGTTCTTC. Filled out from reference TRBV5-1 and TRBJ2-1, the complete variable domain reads KAGVTQTPRYLIKTRGQQVTLSCSPISGHRSVSWYQQTPGQGLQFLFEYFSETQRNKGNFPGRFSGRQFSNSRSEMNVSTLELGDSALYLCASSLEGREVNEQFFGPGTRLTVL.

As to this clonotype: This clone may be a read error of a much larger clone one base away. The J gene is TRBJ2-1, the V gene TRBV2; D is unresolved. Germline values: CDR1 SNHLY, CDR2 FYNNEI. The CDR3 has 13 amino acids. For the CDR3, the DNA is TGTGCCAGCACCCTAGGGTCCTACAATGGGCAGTTCTTC. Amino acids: CASTLGSYNGQFF.

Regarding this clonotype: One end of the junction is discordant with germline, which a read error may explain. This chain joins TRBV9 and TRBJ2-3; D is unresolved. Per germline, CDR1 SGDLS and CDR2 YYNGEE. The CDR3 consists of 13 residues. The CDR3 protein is CDSSVVSTDTQYF. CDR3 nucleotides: TGTGACAGCAGCGTAGTTAGTACAGATACGCAGTATTTT.

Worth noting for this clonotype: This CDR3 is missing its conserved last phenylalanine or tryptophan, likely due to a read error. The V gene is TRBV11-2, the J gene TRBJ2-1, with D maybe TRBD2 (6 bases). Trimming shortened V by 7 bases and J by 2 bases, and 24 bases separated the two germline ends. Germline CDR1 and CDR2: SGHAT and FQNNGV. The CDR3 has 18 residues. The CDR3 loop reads CASNNPGRGTRPYNEQFI. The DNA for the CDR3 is TGTGCCAGCAACAACCCGGGGCGGGGCACTCGCCCCTACAATGAGCAGTTCATC.

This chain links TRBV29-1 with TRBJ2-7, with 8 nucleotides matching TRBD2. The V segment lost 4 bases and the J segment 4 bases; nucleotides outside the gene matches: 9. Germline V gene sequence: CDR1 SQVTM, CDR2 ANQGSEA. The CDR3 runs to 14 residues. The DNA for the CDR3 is TGCAGCGTTGGGGGGGGTAGCGGGATTTACGAGCAGTACTTC. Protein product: CSVGGGSGIYEQYF.

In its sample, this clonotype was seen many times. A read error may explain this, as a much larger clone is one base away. The CDR3 bases are TGTGCCGGCAGCTTCCCGGGACTAGGGATCCACGAGCAGTACTTC. The encoded protein is CAGSFPGLGIHEQYF. The rearrangement uses TRBV11-2 and TRBJ2-7; 8 nucleotides align to TRBD2. This CDR3 region has 15 residues. Germline CDR1 reads SGHAT; CDR2 reads FQNNGV. The full variable domain, in which reference TRBV11-2 and TRBJ2-7 provide the parts outside the CDR3, is EAGVAQSPRYKIIEKRQSVAFWCNPISGHATLYWYQQILGQGPKLLIQFQNNGVVDDSQLPKDRFSAERLKGVDSTLKIQPAKLEDSAVYLCAGSFPGLGIHEQYFGPGTRLTVT.

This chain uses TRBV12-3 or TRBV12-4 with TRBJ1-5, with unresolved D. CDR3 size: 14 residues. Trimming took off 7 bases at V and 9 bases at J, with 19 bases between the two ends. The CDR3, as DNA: TGTGCCAGCACCCTTAACGTGGAAAGTCGGCCCCAGCATTTT. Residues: CASTLNVESRPQHF.

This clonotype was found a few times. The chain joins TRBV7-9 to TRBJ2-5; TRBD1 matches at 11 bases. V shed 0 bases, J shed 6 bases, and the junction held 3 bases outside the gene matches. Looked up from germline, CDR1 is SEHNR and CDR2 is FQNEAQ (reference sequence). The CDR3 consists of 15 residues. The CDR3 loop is CASSLAGQGAKTQYF. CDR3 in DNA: TGTGCCAGCAGCTTAGCCGGACAGGGGGCAAAGACCCAGTACTTC.

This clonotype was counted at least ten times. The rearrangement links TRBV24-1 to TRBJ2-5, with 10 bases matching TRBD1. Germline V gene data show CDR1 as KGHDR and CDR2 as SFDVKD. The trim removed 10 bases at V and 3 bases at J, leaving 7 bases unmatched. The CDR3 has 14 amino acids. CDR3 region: CATNPGTGEETQYF. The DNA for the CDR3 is TGTGCCACAAACCCCGGGACAGGGGAAGAGACCCAGTACTTC.

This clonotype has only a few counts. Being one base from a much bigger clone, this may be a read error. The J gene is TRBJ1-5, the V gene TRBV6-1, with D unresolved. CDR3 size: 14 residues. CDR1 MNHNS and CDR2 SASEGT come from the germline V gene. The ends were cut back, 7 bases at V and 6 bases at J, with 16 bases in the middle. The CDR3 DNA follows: TGTGCCAGCAAAGAATGCCTGAACAGTCAGCCCCAGCATTTT. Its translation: CASKECLNSQPQHF.